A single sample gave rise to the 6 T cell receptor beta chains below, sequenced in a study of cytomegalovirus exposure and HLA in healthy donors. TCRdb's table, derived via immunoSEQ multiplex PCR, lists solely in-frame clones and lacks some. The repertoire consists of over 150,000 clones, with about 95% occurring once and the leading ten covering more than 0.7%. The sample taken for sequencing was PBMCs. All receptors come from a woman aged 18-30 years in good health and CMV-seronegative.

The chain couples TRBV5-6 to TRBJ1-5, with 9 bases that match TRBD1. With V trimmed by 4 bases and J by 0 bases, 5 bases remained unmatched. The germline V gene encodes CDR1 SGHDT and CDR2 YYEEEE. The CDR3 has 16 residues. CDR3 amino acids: CASSPGTGNSNQPQHF. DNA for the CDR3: TGTGCCAGCAGCCCCGGGACAGGGAATAGCAATCAGCCCCAGCATTTT.

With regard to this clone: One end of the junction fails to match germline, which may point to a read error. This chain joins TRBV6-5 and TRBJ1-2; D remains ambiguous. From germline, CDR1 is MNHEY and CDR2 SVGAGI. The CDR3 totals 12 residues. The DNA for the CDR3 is TGTGCTAGCAGTATAGCTAACTATGGCTACACCTTC. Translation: CASSIANYGYTF.

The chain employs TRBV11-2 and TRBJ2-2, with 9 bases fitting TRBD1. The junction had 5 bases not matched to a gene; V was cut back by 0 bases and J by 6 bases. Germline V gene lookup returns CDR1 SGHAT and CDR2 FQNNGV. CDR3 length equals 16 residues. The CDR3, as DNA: TGTGCCAGCAGCTTAGAGGGACAGGGCACAGCCGGGGAGCTGTTTTTT. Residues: CASSLEGQGTAGELFF.

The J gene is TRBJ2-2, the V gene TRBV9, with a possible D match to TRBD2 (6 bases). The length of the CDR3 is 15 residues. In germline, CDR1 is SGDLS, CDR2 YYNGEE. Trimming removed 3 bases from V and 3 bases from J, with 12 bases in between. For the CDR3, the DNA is TGTGCCAGCAGCGGCGGGATCTTTTACACCGGGGAGCTGTTTTTT. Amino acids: CASSGGIFYTGELFF.

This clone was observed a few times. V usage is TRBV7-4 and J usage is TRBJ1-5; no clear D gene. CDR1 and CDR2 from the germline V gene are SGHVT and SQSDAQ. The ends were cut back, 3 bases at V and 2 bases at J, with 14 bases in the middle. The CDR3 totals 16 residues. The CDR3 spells CASSFVSSEGNQPQHF. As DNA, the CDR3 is TGTGCCAGCAGCTTTGTGTCCTCAGAGGGCAATCAGCCCCAGCATTTT. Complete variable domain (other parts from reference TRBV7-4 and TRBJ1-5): GAGVSQSPRYKVAKRGRDVALRCDSISGHVTLYWYRQTLGQGSEVLTYSQSDAQRDKSGRPSGRFSAERPERSVSTLKIQRTEQGDSAVYLCASSFVSSEGNQPQHFGDGTRLSIL.

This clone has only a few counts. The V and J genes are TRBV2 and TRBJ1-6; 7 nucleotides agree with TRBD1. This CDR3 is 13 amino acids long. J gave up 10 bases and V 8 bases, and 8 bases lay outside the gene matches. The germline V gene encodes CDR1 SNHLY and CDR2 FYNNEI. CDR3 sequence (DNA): TGTGCCAGCGCTGAAACAGGGGACTCACCCCTCCACTTT. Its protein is CASAETGDSPLHF.